This passage covers 8 T cell receptor beta chains from one sample sequenced in a study of blood T cell repertoires in COVID-19 (TCRdb year 2020). The method behind the library was the immunoSEQ multiplex PCR assay. TCRdb provides this immuneACCESS table in a form limited to in-frame rearrangements. Some clones are lacking; in checked studies, under half of them reflect an unresolved V gene, and why the rest are absent is not known. The sample has 150,000 to 190,000 clones on record, roughly 80% of them singletons. About 0.5% of the sample is held by the ten biggest clonotypes. What was sequenced was peripheral blood. All receptors derive from a man aged 55 to 70 with acute or convalescent COVID-19.

This rearrangement joins TRBV5-4 to TRBJ1-2; D not certain. Trimming shortened V by 4 bases and J by 3 bases, and 13 bases separated the two germline ends. There are 14 residues in the CDR3. Germline values: CDR1 SGHNT, CDR2 YYREEE (reference sequence). The CDR3 nucleotides read TGTGCCAGCAGCCCCGCCCCCGGGGACTATGGCTACACCTTC. Translated: CASSPAPGDYGYTF. Full variable domain (missing parts from reference TRBV5-4 and TRBJ1-2): ETGVTQSPTHLIKTRGQQVTLRCSSQSGHNTVSWYQQALGQGPQFIFQYYREEENGRGNFPPRFSGLQFPNYSSELNVNALELDDSALYLCASSPAPGDYGYTFGSGTRLTVV.

This clone was detected a few times. V is TRBV5-4 and J is TRBJ2-3; D remains unclear. Germline loops: CDR1 SGHNT, CDR2 YYREEE (reference sequence). Trimming left V 0 bases short and J 0 bases short, with 11 bases between. The CDR3 is 16 amino acids. DNA of the CDR3: TGTGCCAGCAGCTTGGATGCTTTCAGTAGCACAGATACGCAGTATTTT. Its translation: CASSLDAFSSTDTQYF.

The chain carries TRBV27 and TRBJ2-7; 10 bases are shared with TRBD2. The germline V gene encodes CDR1 MNHEY and CDR2 SMNVEV (reference sequence). The CDR3 extends over 15 amino acids. V dropped 0 bases and J dropped 3; count of bases not matched to a gene: 2. CDR3 coding DNA: TGTGCCAGCAGTTTATCCCCTAGCGGGAGCTACGAGCAGTACTTC. Encoded protein: CASSLSPSGSYEQYF.

The genes are TRBV7-9 and TRBJ2-7; 8 bases fit TRBD1. Unmatched junction bases numbered 6, after V lost 7 bases and J lost 7 bases. Germline V CDR1 and CDR2: SEHNR, FQNEAQ (reference sequence). CDR3 length: 12 amino acids. The CDR3 DNA reads TGTGCCAGCACTCAGGGGGCGAGAGAGCAGTACTTC. Amino acid sequence: CASTQGAREQYF. Looking up the rest from reference TRBV7-9 and TRBJ2-7 gives the full variable domain: DTGVSQNPRHKITKRGQNVTFRCDPISEHNRLYWYRQTLGQGPEFLTYFQNEAQLEKSRLLSDRFSAERPKGSFSTLEIQRTEQGDSAMYLCASTQGAREQYFGPGTRLTVT.

This clone showed up just a few times. The V gene is TRBV5-1, the J gene TRBJ1-6, with TRBD1 identical over 10 bases. The junction had 2 bases not matched to a gene; V was cut back by 3 bases and J by 8 bases. The CDR3 runs to 14 residues. CDR1 and CDR2 from the germline V gene are SGHRS and YFSETQ. CDR3 in amino acids: CASSSGQGDSPLHF. The CDR3, as DNA: TGCGCCAGCAGCTCCGGACAGGGGGATTCACCCCTCCACTTT.

As for this clone: The germline gene is not matched at one end of the junction; a read error may be the cause. The V gene is TRBV6-5, the J gene TRBJ1-1; 8 nucleotides line up with TRBD1. Germline lookup yields CDR1 MNHEY and CDR2 SVGAGI. This CDR3 is built from 14 residues. The CDR3 DNA follows: TGTGCCAGCAGTCCGACAGGGGTGAAGACTGAAGCTTTCTTT. Its translation is CASSPTGVKTEAFF.

The chain carries TRBV5-1 and TRBJ2-1; a possible D gene is TRBD1 (6 bases). The CDR3 is 15 residues long. Trimming took off 0 bases at V and 2 bases at J, with 9 bases between the two ends. The germline gives CDR1 SGHRS, CDR2 YFSETQ. In DNA form, the CDR3 reads TGCGCCAGCAGCTTGGAGGGGGAACCCTACAATGAGCAGTTCTTC. The encoded protein is CASSLEGEPYNEQFF.

This rearrangement joins TRBV28 to TRBJ1-2, with 10 bases fitting TRBD1. V shed 5 bases and J 8 bases; nucleotides not matched to a gene: 11. Germline CDR1 MDHEN, CDR2 SYDVKM. The CDR3 spans 15 residues. CDR3 coding DNA: TGTGCCAGCAGTACTGACAGGGGGCGATGGGAAGGCTACACCTTC. Amino acids: CASSTDRGRWEGYTF.